Below, one T cell receptor beta chain is given with its context. Its antigen is currently unknown. Viral peptide pools were used in the ViraFEST assay to expand antigen-specific CD4+ T cells, and sequencing came afterward. Subsequent to a culture period of roughly 11 days, CD4+ T cells were isolated. The culture medium for some 2 million PBMC per well included 9.5 to 10 IU/ml IL-2 and around 9.8 ug/ml peptides. Each culture had half its medium swapped for IL-2 medium on days 3 and 7. This specimen belongs to a study of vaccination effects on CD4 cells after COVID-19. Method: immunoSEQ multiplex PCR; TCRdb's copy keeps in-frame clones and lacks some. Altogether some 15,000 clones are present, 76% being singletons, with the ten largest covering about a quarter. Trimming pared 6 bases from V and 0 bases from J, leaving 15 bases between. Germline V gives CDR1 LNHDA, CDR2 SQIVND (reference sequence). The CDR3 has 17 amino acids.

This chain uses TRBV19 with TRBJ2-6; possibly TRBD1 for D (6 bases). The sample in question was CD4+ T cells from PBMCs cultured with HCoV-229E spike peptides, obtained before COVID-19 vaccination. The source of this sequence is a human donor who received a COVID-19 vaccine. CDR3 sequence (DNA): TGTGCCAGTAGAACAGGGCTACTCAACTCTGGGGCCAACGTCCTGACTTTC. It yields the protein CASRTGLLNSGANVLTF. Together with reference TRBV19 and TRBJ2-6, the CDR3 gives the full variable domain: DGGITQSPKYLFRKEGQNVTLSCEQNLNHDAMYWYRQDPGQGLRLIYYSQIVNDFQKGDIAEGYSVSREKKESFPLTVTSAQKNPTAFYLCASRTGLLNSGANVLTFGAGSRLTVL.